The 23 T cell receptor beta chains presented below share a single source sample, sequenced in a study of CD8 T cells in ankylosing spondylitis. TCRdb reprocessed the 5' RACE reads via MiXCR and lists one record per CDR3 protein. The profile shows about 5,700 distinct CDR3 sequences, around 2.3% of them singletons. The sample consisted of blood, either unsorted or a sorted T cell fraction (not recorded which). These receptor sequences come from a male donor with ankylosing spondylitis or in good health (not recorded which).

Many counts were recorded for this clonotype. The J gene is TRBJ2-6, the V gene TRBV9, with D perhaps assigned TRBD1 or TRBD2 (5 bases each). Germline CDR1 reads SGDLS; CDR2 reads YYNGEE. Trimming left V 3 bases short and J 0 bases short, with 22 bases between. The CDR3 sequence is 20 residues long. The CDR3 loop reads CASSESGIGAGSSGANVLTF. CDR3 sequence (DNA): TGTGCCAGCAGCGAGTCAGGCATTGGGGCAGGGAGCTCTGGGGCCAACGTCCTGACTTTC.

This clonotype was observed at least ten times. The rearrangement links TRBV9 to TRBJ2-7, with 7 bases that match TRBD2. The CDR3 loop spans 16 amino acids. Trimming took 4 bases from V and 4 from J; bases not matched to a gene: 14. Looked up from germline, CDR1 is SGDLS and CDR2 is YYNGEE. The CDR3 loop reads CASSPQMGGGAYEQYF. The CDR3 nucleotides are TGTGCCAGCAGCCCTCAGATGGGGGGAGGGGCTTACGAGCAGTACTTC.

This clonotype was found many times. V and J are TRBV9 and TRBJ1-1; 10 nucleotides agree with TRBD1. Germline CDR1 and CDR2: SGDLS and YYNGEE. The trim removed 4 bases at V and 2 bases at J, leaving 8 bases unmatched. The CDR3 runs to 16 residues. The CDR3 DNA reads TGTGCCAGCAGCCTCCTGGACAGGGGGGTCAACACTGAAGCTTTCTTT. This gives the protein CASSLLDRGVNTEAFF.

There are many counts of this clonotype. This chain connects TRBV9 to TRBJ2-2; the D gene is possibly TRBD1 (5 bases). This CDR3 contains 14 residues. V was clipped by 5 bases and J by 0 bases, with 8 bases between them. CDR1 is SGDLS and CDR2 is YYNGEE in the germline V gene. The CDR3 DNA reads as TGTGCCAGCAGAGGCAGGGCGAACACCGGGGAGCTGTTTTTT. This codes for CASRGRANTGELFF.

This clonotype was seen more than once but under ten times. The rearrangement links TRBV9 to TRBJ2-3; weak D call: TRBD2 (6 bases). Between the trimmed V and J ends, which lost 2 bases and 2 bases, there was a span of 12 bases. Germline V gene data show CDR1 as SGDLS and CDR2 as YYNGEE. The CDR3 is made up of 15 amino acids. The CDR3 protein is CASSVGGAFTDTQYF. For the CDR3, the DNA is TGTGCCAGCAGCGTGGGCGGGGCTTTCACAGATACGCAGTATTTT.

The table lists this clonotype with many counts. The chain employs TRBV9 and TRBJ2-7, with 11 positions matching TRBD1. The CDR3 totals 15 residues. The trim removed 3 bases at V and 5 bases at J, leaving 7 bases unmatched. CDR1 is SGDLS, CDR2 YYNGEE, per germline. The CDR3 here is CASSALGTGGNEQYF. DNA for the CDR3: TGTGCCAGCAGCGCCCTGGGGACAGGGGGAAACGAGCAGTACTTC.

This clonotype is medium-sized within its sample. The gene calls are TRBV9 and TRBJ2-7; 8 positions agree with TRBD2. J gave up 3 bases and V 0 bases, and 2 bases lay outside the gene matches. The CDR3 contains 14 residues. Germline V gene lookup returns CDR1 SGDLS and CDR2 YYNGEE. CDR3 protein: CASSVGAGVYEQYF. DNA of the CDR3: TGTGCCAGCAGCGTAGGAGCGGGAGTCTACGAGCAGTACTTC.

In its sample, this clonotype was seen many times. The chain joins TRBV9 to TRBJ1-2; TRBD1 aligns across 9 bases. Trimming at V came to 3 bases and at J to 1 base, leaving 4 bases not matched to a gene. This CDR3 region has 15 residues. Germline V gene data show CDR1 as SGDLS and CDR2 as YYNGEE. CDR3 sequence (DNA): TGTGCCAGCAGCGCCGGGACAGGGTATAACTATGGCTACACCTTC. Its protein product is CASSAGTGYNYGYTF.

This clonotype was seen repeatedly, ten times or more. CDR3 amino acids: CASSVWLSGANVLTF. In DNA form, the CDR3 reads TGTGCCAGCAGCGTATGGCTCTCTGGGGCCAACGTCCTGACTTTC. This chain links TRBV9 with TRBJ2-6; no reliable D call. V was shortened by 1 base and J by 0 bases, with 5 bases between the two germline ends. The CDR3 contains 15 residues. The germline V gene has CDR1 SGDLS and CDR2 YYNGEE.

This clonotype was seen repeatedly, ten times or more. The chain joins TRBV9 to TRBJ2-2; TRBD1 agrees at 8 bases. The CDR3 sequence is 14 residues long. V shed 6 bases, J shed 3 bases, and the junction held 4 bases outside the gene matches. Germline lookup yields CDR1 SGDLS and CDR2 YYNGEE. This CDR3 reads CASNSGGDTGELFF. The CDR3 region has the DNA TGTGCCAGCAACTCAGGGGGCGACACCGGGGAGCTGTTTTTT.

This clonotype is deemed medium-sized. V usage is TRBV9 and J usage is TRBJ2-1, with 11 bases lining up with TRBD2. This CDR3 comprises 15 residues. Germline-derived CDR1 and CDR2 are SGDLS and YYNGEE. V gave up 3 bases and J gave up 5 bases; unmatched junction bases: 4. The DNA of the CDR3 is TGTGCCAGCAGCGGATCGGGACTAGCGGACAATGAGCAGTTCTTC. This encodes CASSGSGLADNEQFF.

This clonotype was recorded many times. This chain joins TRBV9 and TRBJ2-7, with 9 positions matching TRBD2. From germline, CDR1 is SGDLS and CDR2 YYNGEE. V gave up 0 bases and J gave up 4 bases; unmatched junction bases: 8. The CDR3 loop spans 16 amino acids. Here the CDR3 DNA reads TGTGCCAGCAGCGTAGCTGTAACTAGCGGGTGGTACGAGCAGTACTTC. Amino acids: CASSVAVTSGWYEQYF.

This clonotype is classed as medium-sized. The genes are TRBV9 and TRBJ2-7; no reliable D call. This CDR3 region has 15 residues. V was cut by 0 bases and J by 6 bases, with 16 bases left in between. Looked up from germline, CDR1 is SGDLS and CDR2 is YYNGEE. CDR3 in amino acids: CASSVGANNPSEQYF. CDR3 sequence (DNA): TGTGCCAGCAGCGTAGGGGCTAACAACCCCTCCGAGCAGTACTTC.

The sample holds many counts of this clonotype. The chain is built from TRBV9 and TRBJ2-7; 7 bases match TRBD2. The V gene end was trimmed by 4 bases and the J gene end by 5 bases; junction bases not matched to a gene: 9. The CDR3 loop spans 14 amino acids. The germline V gene has CDR1 SGDLS and CDR2 YYNGEE. DNA for the CDR3: TGTGCCAGCAGCTCCACGGGGGGTGCGGACGAGCAGTACTTC. It encodes CASSSTGGADEQYF. The variable domain in full, with the rest retrieved from reference TRBV9 and TRBJ2-7, is DSGVTQTPKHLITATGQRVTLRCSPRSGDLSVYWYQQSLDQGLQFLIQYYNGEERAKGNILERFSAQQFPDLHSELNLSSLELGDSALYFCASSSTGGADEQYFGPGTRLTVT.

This clonotype has at least ten counts. The genes are TRBV9 and TRBJ1-1; no firm D call. Per the germline V gene, CDR1 is SGDLS and CDR2 is YYNGEE. V lost 3 bases and J 1 base, leaving 13 bases between the germline ends. There are 15 residues in the CDR3. CDR3 sequence reads: CASSAQLYANTEAFF. The DNA of the CDR3 is TGTGCCAGCAGCGCCCAGCTTTACGCGAACACTGAAGCTTTCTTT.

In this sample, this clonotype turned up many times. This chain uses TRBV9 with TRBJ2-5; 8 bases are a match to TRBD1. The V gene end was trimmed by 4 bases and the J gene end by 5 bases; junction bases not matched to a gene: 10. The CDR3 contains 15 residues. CDR1 and CDR2 (germline): SGDLS, YYNGEE. CDR3 loop: CASSPFRGRGETQYF. The CDR3 coding sequence is TGTGCCAGCAGCCCTTTCAGGGGGCGCGGGGAGACCCAGTACTTC.

This clonotype was seen many times. The chain combines TRBV6-4 with TRBJ2-1; 9 nucleotides match TRBD2. V gave up 7 bases and J gave up 8 bases; unmatched junction bases: 9. This CDR3 region has 14 residues. From germline, CDR1 is MRHNA and CDR2 SNTAGT. CDR3 in DNA: TGTGCCAGCACCTGGGGCGGGAGGGGGCATGAGCAGTTCTTC. It is translated as CASTWGGRGHEQFF.

This clonotype was seen repeatedly, ten times or more. The V call is TRBV9, the J call TRBJ2-5, with D possibly being TRBD2 (6 bases). The V gene's germline CDR1 is SGDLS and CDR2 YYNGEE. Trimming stripped 2 bases from V and 5 bases from J, with 16 bases between. The CDR3 consists of 15 residues. CDR3 in DNA: TGTGCCAGCAGCGTTACCTTACTAGCTACGGAGACCCAGTACTTC. The encoded protein is CASSVTLLATETQYF.

This clonotype was detected a few times. This rearrangement joins TRBV9 to TRBJ1-1, with D tentatively TRBD1 (5 bases). This CDR3 contains 15 residues. Germline V CDR1 and CDR2: SGDLS, YYNGEE. The germline V and J ends were trimmed by 3 bases and 2 bases, with 14 bases remaining between them. The CDR3 reads CASSGGGQINTEAFF. CDR3 bases: TGTGCCAGCAGCGGAGGAGGACAAATCAACACTGAAGCTTTCTTT.

The table lists this clonotype with many counts. V usage is TRBV9 and J usage is TRBJ2-7; 8 bases fit TRBD2. The V segment lost 2 bases and the J segment 5 bases; nucleotides outside the gene matches: 9. CDR1 and CDR2 from the germline V gene are SGDLS and YYNGEE. This CDR3 is 15 amino acids long. This CDR3 reads CASSVAGTRTHEQYF. The DNA for the CDR3 is TGTGCCAGCAGCGTCGCCGGGACTAGGACCCACGAGCAGTACTTC.

This clonotype is judged medium-sized (0.01 to 0.1%). CDR3 in amino acids: CAKAVSGMDGNQPQHF. In nucleotides, the CDR3 is TGTGCCAAGGCAGTCTCAGGGATGGATGGCAATCAGCCCCAGCATTTT. This chain connects TRBV10-3 to TRBJ1-5; weak D call: TRBD1 (5 bases). The ends were cut back, 10 bases at V and 2 bases at J, with 21 bases in the middle. This CDR3 is 16 amino acids long. Germline V gene data show CDR1 as ENHRY and CDR2 as SYGVKD.

This clonotype was seen repeatedly, ten times or more. The rearrangement uses TRBV9 and TRBJ2-2, with D tentatively TRBD2 (5 bases). This CDR3 region has 14 residues. Trimming left V 6 bases short and J 7 bases short, with 16 bases between. Germline V gene sequence: CDR1 SGDLS, CDR2 YYNGEE. The CDR3 region has the DNA TGTGCCAGCACCAGGACTGGGAACGGCGGGGAGCTGTTTTTT. Residues: CASTRTGNGGELFF.

This clonotype was seen ten or more times. This rearrangement joins TRBV9 to TRBJ1-2; D is unresolved. This CDR3 is built from 14 residues. Germline-derived CDR1 and CDR2 are SGDLS and YYNGEE. V gave up 4 bases and J gave up 7 bases, with 17 bases separating them. CDR3 DNA sequence: TGTGCCAGCAGCAAGCCCGGGGAGTTTGGTGGCTACACCTTC. Translated, it gives CASSKPGEFGGYTF. The variable domain in full, with the rest retrieved from reference TRBV9 and TRBJ1-2, is DSGVTQTPKHLITATGQRVTLRCSPRSGDLSVYWYQQSLDQGLQFLIQYYNGEERAKGNILERFSAQQFPDLHSELNLSSLELGDSALYFCASSKPGEFGGYTFGSGTRLTVV.